A selection of T cell receptor beta chains follows, all from one sample in a study of OX40 agonist ivuxolimab in advanced cancers. TCRdb's copy holds only in-frame clones and misses some; the assay was immunoSEQ multiplex PCR. The sample lists 45,000 or so clones, roughly 80% occurring once. Sequencing was performed on CD4+ or CD8+ T cells sorted from blood, taken in a trial of the OX40 agonist ivuxolimab. These receptors all come from an adult with an advanced solid tumor such as melanoma, head and neck, liver or kidney cancer. Each CDR3 is given with its conserved first and last residue. Fields, in order: D gene, V gene, clone size, J gene, CDR3 protein, CDR3 DNA. D genes are given only for firm matches. Some rows mark clone size as missing; the rest say once, few, many or name a class of expanded clone.

D: .
V: TRBV7-9
size: few
J: TRBJ2-3
CDR3: CASSLTGTSTDTQYF
DNA: TGTGCCAGCAGCCTGACAGGGACTAGCACAGATACGCAGTATTTT

D: TRBD2
V: TRBV10-3
size: once
J: TRBJ2-1
CDR3: CAIRDGTSGRTNEQFF
DNA: TGTGCCATCAGAGATGGGACTAGCGGGAGGACCAATGAGCAGTTCTTC

D: .
V: TRBV5-4
size: few
J: TRBJ1-2
CDR3: CASSHRIQGSYGYTF
DNA: TGTGCCAGCAGCCATAGAATACAGGGATCCTATGGCTACACCTTC

D: TRBD2
V: TRBV9
size: .
J: TRBJ2-7
CDR3: CASSERLAPPWEQYF
DNA: TGTGCCAGCAGCGAGAGACTAGCCCCGCCATGGGAGCAGTACTTC

D: .
V: TRBV1
size: .
J: TRBJ2-5
CDR3: CTSSQDPASGREGYETQYF
DNA: TGCACCAGCAGCCAAGATCCGGCTAGCGGGAGAGAGGGTTATGAGACCCAGTACTTC

D: TRBD2
V: TRBV6-1
size: .
J: TRBJ2-2
CDR3: CASSELAGRTGELFF
DNA: TGTGCCAGCAGTGAACTAGCGGGAAGAACCGGGGAGCTGTTTTTT

D: .
V: TRBV9
size: .
J: TRBJ1-1
CDR3: CASSVSGDTEAFF
DNA: TGTGCCAGCAGCGTTTCCGGGGACACTGAAGCTTTCTTT

D: .
V: TRBV30
size: .
J: TRBJ2-5
CDR3: CAWSLPRIGETQYF
DNA: TGTGCCTGGAGTCTTCCTAGAATCGGAGAGACCCAGTACTTC

D: .
V: TRBV9
size: .
J: TRBJ1-2
CDR3: CASSVDVENYGYTF
DNA: TGTGCCAGCAGCGTAGACGTAGAAAACTATGGCTACACCTTC

D: .
V: TRBV9
size: .
J: TRBJ2-3
CDR3: CASSVLSSDTQYF
DNA: TGTGCCAGCAGCGTATTAAGCTCGGATACGCAGTATTTT

D: .
V: TRBV4-2
size: .
J: TRBJ2-2
CDR3: CASSQPLGGAGELFF
DNA: TGTGCCAGCAGCCAGCCGCTAGGGGGGGCCGGGGAGCTGTTTTTT

D: TRBD1
V: TRBV19
size: .
J: TRBJ1-1
CDR3: CASSMRTGGKTEAFF
DNA: TGTGCCAGTAGTATGCGGACAGGGGGGAAAACTGAAGCTTTCTTT

D: TRBD1
V: TRBV6-6
size: .
J: TRBJ2-7
CDR3: CASSQPTGTGNYEQYF
DNA: TGTGCCAGCAGCCAACCGACCGGGACAGGGAACTACGAGCAGTACTTC

D: .
V: TRBV7-8
size: once
J: TRBJ2-2
CDR3: CASSLSGAGSPTGELFF
DNA: TGTGCCAGCAGCTTATCGGGCGCGGGGTCCCCTACCGGGGAGCTGTTTTTT

D: .
V: TRBV15
size: .
J: TRBJ2-2
CDR3: CATAGRGWTGELFF
DNA: TGTGCCACCGCGGGCAGGGGCTGGACCGGGGAGCTGTTTTTT

D: TRBD2
V: TRBV25-1
size: few
J: TRBJ2-2
CDR3: CASSEHRGLAGAGELFF
DNA: TGTGCCAGCAGTGAACATAGGGGACTAGCGGGAGCCGGGGAGCTGTTTTTT

D: .
V: TRBV10-2
size: .
J: TRBJ2-5
CDR3: CASRRDTQETQYF
DNA: TGCGCCAGCAGGCGGGACACCCAAGAGACCCAGTACTTC

D: .
V: TRBV25-1
size: few
J: TRBJ1-1
CDR3: CASRTSGATEAFF
DNA: TGTGCCAGCAGGACATCAGGGGCCACTGAAGCTTTCTTT

D: .
V: TRBV6-1
size: .
J: TRBJ2-7
CDR3: CASKVLGQGGYEQYF
DNA: TGTGCCAGCAAAGTCTTAGGACAGGGAGGGTACGAGCAGTACTTC

D: .
V: TRBV28
size: .
J: TRBJ2-1
CDR3: CASMGNPRGNEQFF
DNA: TGTGCCAGCATGGGCAACCCCCGGGGCAATGAGCAGTTCTTC

D: .
V: TRBV5-6
size: .
J: TRBJ2-1
CDR3: CASSLVEGNEQFF
DNA: TGTGCCAGCAGCTTAGTGGAGGGGAATGAGCAGTTCTTC

D: TRBD2
V: TRBV10-2
size: .
J: TRBJ2-1
CDR3: CASSVTSGSRSEQFF
DNA: TGCGCCAGCAGTGTGACTAGCGGGAGTAGGAGTGAGCAGTTCTTC

D: TRBD1
V: TRBV19
size: .
J: TRBJ1-2
CDR3: CASRDRGYNYGYTF
DNA: TGTGCCAGTAGAGACAGGGGCTACAACTATGGCTACACCTTC

D: .
V: TRBV6-6
size: few
J: TRBJ1-5
CDR3: CASSTGQPQHF
DNA: TGTGCCAGCAGTACGGGTCAGCCCCAGCATTTT

D: TRBD1
V: TRBV2
size: .
J: TRBJ1-6
CDR3: CASSEVGQSNSPLHF
DNA: TGTGCCAGCAGTGAAGTGGGACAGTCCAATTCACCCCTCCACTTT

D: .
V: TRBV5-1
size: .
J: TRBJ2-2
CDR3: CASSISGTGELFF
DNA: TGCGCCAGCAGCATATCGGGGACCGGGGAGCTGTTTTTT

D: TRBD1
V: TRBV5-6
size: .
J: TRBJ1-1
CDR3: CASNYRGWTEAFF
DNA: TGTGCCAGCAACTACAGGGGCTGGACTGAAGCTTTCTTT

D: TRBD1
V: TRBV10-3
size: .
J: TRBJ2-5
CDR3: CAGGQGEETQYF
DNA: TGTGCCGGTGGGCAGGGGGAAGAGACCCAGTACTTC

D: TRBD1
V: TRBV7-6
size: .
J: TRBJ1-5
CDR3: CASSLGQDFQPQHF
DNA: TGTGCCAGCAGCTTGGGACAGGATTTTCAGCCCCAGCATTTT

D: .
V: TRBV5-1
size: .
J: TRBJ2-2
CDR3: CASSFTRTLSNTGELFF
DNA: TGCGCCAGCAGCTTTACCCGGACTCTTTCGAACACCGGGGAGCTGTTTTTT

D: .
V: TRBV27
size: .
J: TRBJ1-4
CDR3: CASQTALATNEKLFF
DNA: TGTGCCAGCCAGACAGCCCTTGCAACTAATGAAAAACTGTTTTTT

D: .
V: TRBV4-2
size: .
J: TRBJ1-4
CDR3: CASSQGDRTVEKLFF
DNA: TGTGCCAGCAGCCAAGGCGACAGGACGGTTGAAAAACTGTTTTTT

D: TRBD1
V: TRBV7-9
size: .
J: TRBJ2-5
CDR3: CASSLVDRGIETQYF
DNA: TGTGCCAGCAGCTTAGTGGACAGGGGGATTGAGACCCAGTACTTC

D: .
V: TRBV29-1
size: few
J: TRBJ2-1
CDR3: CSATLWIGAGEQFF
DNA: TGCAGCGCTACCCTATGGATCGGGGCAGGTGAGCAGTTCTTC

D: TRBD2
V: TRBV10-1
size: .
J: TRBJ2-5
CDR3: CASSSGLAGETQYF
DNA: TGCGCCAGCAGTTCGGGACTAGCGGGGGAGACCCAGTACTTC

D: .
V: TRBV7-6
size: .
J: TRBJ1-1
CDR3: CASSLKGGSEAFF
DNA: TGTGCCAGCAGCTTAAAGGGGGGATCTGAAGCTTTCTTT

D: TRBD1
V: TRBV5-1
size: .
J: TRBJ2-7
CDR3: CASSFTPRTGVYEQYF
DNA: TGCGCCAGCAGCTTCACCCCCCGGACAGGGGTCTACGAGCAGTACTTC

D: TRBD1
V: TRBV6-1
size: .
J: TRBJ1-5
CDR3: CASRRDRVVQPQHF
DNA: TGTGCCAGCAGGAGAGACAGGGTAGTTCAGCCCCAGCATTTT

D: TRBD1
V: TRBV7-9
size: .
J: TRBJ1-3
CDR3: CASSLGTGNGNTIYF
DNA: TGTGCCAGCAGCCTCGGGACAGGGAATGGAAACACCATATATTTT

D: TRBD1
V: TRBV7-9
size: .
J: TRBJ1-1
CDR3: CASSWEQDRAAEAFF
DNA: TGTGCCAGCAGCTGGGAACAGGACAGGGCAGCTGAAGCTTTCTTT

D: .
V: TRBV30
size: .
J: TRBJ2-7
CDR3: CARSAPPSDEQYF
DNA: TGTGCCCGGAGTGCCCCACCCTCAGACGAGCAGTACTTC

D: TRBD2
V: TRBV14
size: once
J: TRBJ2-3
CDR3: CASSQAGSAGGSTDTQYF
DNA: TGTGCCAGCAGCCAAGCGGGGTCAGCGGGGGGCTCTACTGATACGCAGTATTTT